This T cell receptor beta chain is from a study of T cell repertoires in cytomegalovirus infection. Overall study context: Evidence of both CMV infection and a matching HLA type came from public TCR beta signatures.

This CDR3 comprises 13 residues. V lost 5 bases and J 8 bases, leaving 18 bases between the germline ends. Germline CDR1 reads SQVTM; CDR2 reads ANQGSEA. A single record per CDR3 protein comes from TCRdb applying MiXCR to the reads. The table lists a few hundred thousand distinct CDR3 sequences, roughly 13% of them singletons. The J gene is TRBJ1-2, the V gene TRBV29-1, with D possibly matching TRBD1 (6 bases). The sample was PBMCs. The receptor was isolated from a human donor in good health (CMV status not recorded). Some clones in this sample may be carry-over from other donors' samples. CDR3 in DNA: TGCAGCGTTTTCGTAGTGGGGGCGCCGGGCTACACCTTC. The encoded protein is CSVFVVGAPGYTF.